The clone carrying this T cell receptor (beta chain) was counted between two and nine times. Assay: immunoSEQ multiplex PCR; the TCRdb copy retains only in-frame clones and omits some. The repertoire includes about 200,000 clones, roughly 80% of them detected once, and 8% to 13% sits in the top ten. This entry is derived from a study of blood T cell repertoires in COVID-19. Study context: Collection of acute and convalescent COVID-19 samples took place in the United States, Italy and Spain. T cells, B-cell-depleted T cells, or PBMCs provided the cDNA or gDNA that served as material.

The CDR3 consists of 19 residues. V was pared by 1 base and J by 0 bases, with 7 bases of the junction left unmatched. Germline lookup yields CDR1 SGHTA and CDR2 FQGTGA. This sequence was found in a woman older than 75 with acute or convalescent COVID-19. The chain combines TRBV7-3 with TRBJ2-3; 13 positions agree with TRBD2. Sequencing input: peripheral blood. The CDR3 bases are TGTGCCAGCAGCTTAATAGGGACTAGCGGGGACTATAGCACAGATACGCAGTATTTT. As protein: CASSLIGTSGDYSTDTQYF. Based on the CDR3 plus reference TRBV7-3 and TRBJ2-3, the full variable domain is GAGVSQTPSNKVTEKGKYVELRCDPISGHTALYWYRQSLGQGPEFLIYFQGTGAADDSGLPNDRFFAVRPEGSVSTLKIQRTERGDSAVYLCASSLIGTSGDYSTDTQYFGPGTRLTVL.